A single sample gave rise to the 10 T cell receptor beta chains below, sequenced in a study of T-cell reconstitution after alpha-beta-depleted transplantation in children. Unique molecular identifiers featured in how the TCRbeta library was prepared. TCRdb itself ran the PCR reads through MiXCR, one entry per CDR3 protein. Among hundreds of thousands of distinct CDR3 sequences listed, approximately 30% were seen once. This specimen was PBMCs from the stem cell graft donor, taken from the stem cell graft. The receptors shown here come from a human donor who donated a stem cell graft to a child with aplastic anemia.

This clonotype appeared many times. The rearrangement joins TRBV10-1 to TRBJ1-1, with D uncertain. The germline V gene has CDR1 WNHNN and CDR2 SYGVQD (reference sequence). CDR3 length: 15 amino acids. V gave up 2 bases and J gave up 4 bases, with 14 bases separating them. The CDR3 sequence: CASSEREDGPTEAFF. In nucleotides, the CDR3 is TGCGCCAGCAGTGAGAGAGAGGATGGTCCCACTGAAGCTTTCTTT.

V usage is TRBV19 and J usage is TRBJ2-3; D not resolved. The V end lost 3 bases, the J end lost 2 bases, and 15 bases lay between the germline ends. The CDR3 loop spans 16 amino acids. Germline assignment: CDR1 LNHDA and CDR2 SQIVND (reference sequence). For the CDR3, the DNA is TGTGCCAGTAGTATTCAAGATCGGATTCTCACAGATACGCAGTATTTT. Amino acids: CASSIQDRILTDTQYF.

The rearrangement joins TRBV29-1 to TRBJ2-2; a weak D match, TRBD1 (5 bases). There are 14 residues in the CDR3. Per the germline V gene, CDR1 is SQVTM and CDR2 is ANQGSEA. V lost 4 bases and J lost 1, with 10 bases in between. DNA for the CDR3: TGCAGCGTTGGGAAGGGGCTGAACACCGGGGAGCTGTTTTTT. Translation gives CSVGKGLNTGELFF.

In its sample, this clonotype was seen a few times. The chain has TRBV7-9 and TRBJ2-7, with 10 bases identical to TRBD1. The CDR3 runs to 18 residues. After removal of 1 base from V and 2 bases from J, the junction contained 11 bases not matched to a gene. Germline CDR1 reads SEHNR; CDR2 reads FQNEAQ (reference sequence). The CDR3 is CASSLEPGQGQRTYEQYV. CDR3 coding DNA: TGTGCCAGCAGCTTAGAACCGGGACAGGGGCAGAGGACCTACGAGCAGTACGTC.

The chain is built from TRBV12-3 or TRBV12-4 and TRBJ1-1; 10 bases match TRBD1. This CDR3 contains 17 residues. The V gene end was trimmed by 4 bases and the J gene end by 0 bases; junction bases not matched to a gene: 8. Written as DNA, the CDR3 is TGTGCCAGCAGTTCTAGGACAGGGGGGGAAGTGAACACTGAAGCTTTCTTT. It is translated as CASSSRTGGEVNTEAFF.

The chain couples TRBV7-9 to TRBJ1-1, with unresolved D. The CDR3 has 12 amino acids. V was clipped by 8 bases and J by 1 base, with 8 bases between them. CDR1 SEHNR and CDR2 FQNEAQ come from the germline V gene (reference sequence). The CDR3 spells CASLGGNTEAFF. In DNA, the CDR3 is TGTGCCAGCCTGGGTGGGAACACTGAAGCTTTCTTT.

This clonotype was detected only a few times. The gene calls are TRBV5-6 and TRBJ2-3, with D hard to call. In germline, CDR1 is SGHDT, CDR2 YYEEEE. This CDR3 contains 17 residues. Deletions cut 5 bases from V and 0 bases from J, with 19 bases between. This chain's CDR3 is CASSLSDDLRSTDTQYF. CDR3 in DNA: TGTGCCAGCAGTCTGTCGGACGATTTAAGAAGCACAGATACGCAGTATTTT.

This clonotype showed up just a few times. The V gene is TRBV12-3 or TRBV12-4, the J gene TRBJ2-1, with 8 bases aligning to TRBD2. CDR3 length: 14 amino acids. V dropped 7 bases and J dropped 7; count of bases not matched to a gene: 9. The CDR3 loop reads CASTREASGNEQFF. The DNA for the CDR3 is TGTGCCAGCACTCGAGAGGCTAGCGGGAATGAGCAGTTCTTC.

This clonotype showed up just a few times. The chain links TRBV20-1 to TRBJ2-2; the D gene is possibly TRBD1 (5 bases). The CDR3 spans 17 residues. Trimming removed 2 bases at V and 4 bases at J, with 20 bases between. CDR1 and CDR2 (germline): DFQATT, SNEGSKA (reference sequence). CDR3 amino acids: CSARSQGTGPSTGELFF. In DNA, the CDR3 is TGCAGTGCTAGATCCCAGGGTACAGGTCCCTCCACCGGGGAGCTGTTTTTT.

This chain joins TRBV5-4 and TRBJ2-1; tentatively, D is TRBD1 (7 bases). With 4 bases removed from V and 10 bases from J, the gap between germline ends came to 12 bases. Germline lookup yields CDR1 SGHNT and CDR2 YYREEE (reference sequence). The CDR3 has 12 residues. DNA of the CDR3: TGTGCCAGCAGCCGCGGGACAGCGGAGCAGTTCTTC. Amino acid sequence: CASSRGTAEQFF.